The next 20 T cell receptor beta chains were all read from a single sample in a study of blood T cell repertoires in COVID-19. This table comes from immunoSEQ multiplex PCR, and its TCRdb copy is limited to in-frame clones, with some not included. Altogether around 140,000 clones are present, roughly 84% being singletons, with the ten largest covering around 3.9%. Sequencing input: PBMCs or T cells enriched from blood (not recorded which). The receptors shown here come from a man in his fifties in a cohort exposed to, infected with or recovered from COVID-19 (not recorded which).

J is TRBJ2-1 and V is TRBV11-2, with 11 bases identical to TRBD2. CDR1 is SGHAT, CDR2 FQNNGV, per germline. The CDR3 is made up of 15 amino acids. The junction had 0 bases not matched to a gene; V was cut back by 1 base and J by 4 bases. CDR3 sequence (DNA): TGTGCCAGCAGCTTAGTAGCGGGAGGGTACAATGAGCAGTTCTTC. This gives the protein CASSLVAGGYNEQFF.

The V and J genes are TRBV5-1 and TRBJ1-2; tentatively, D is TRBD1 (5 bases). The CDR3 is made up of 14 amino acids. Deletions cut 1 base from V and 8 bases from J, with 15 bases between. Looked up from germline, CDR1 is SGHRS and CDR2 is YFSETQ. This CDR3 is CASSLLSREKGYTF. CDR3 nucleotide sequence: TGCGCCAGCAGCTTGTTAAGCAGGGAAAAAGGCTACACCTTC.

This clone was observed at least ten times. The V call is TRBV10-3, the J call TRBJ2-7; possibly TRBD1 for D (5 bases). CDR3 length: 12 amino acids. Germline V gives CDR1 ENHRY, CDR2 SYGVKD. Deletions cut 10 bases from V and 0 bases from J, with 10 bases between. The CDR3 nucleotides read TGTGCCAGCCGAGACAGCTCCTACGAGCAGTACTTC. The encoded protein is CASRDSSYEQYF.

J is TRBJ2-2 and V is TRBV12-5, with D tentatively TRBD1 (6 bases). Germline lookup yields CDR1 LGHNT and CDR2 FRNRAP. The CDR3 contains 14 residues. V lost 4 bases and J lost 4, with 10 bases in between. The CDR3 nucleotides read TGTGCTAGTGGTTGGGGGCCCGGCACCGGGGAGCTGTTTTTT. Translation gives CASGWGPGTGELFF.

The V gene is TRBV15, the J gene TRBJ1-2; TRBD1 is a possible D gene (6 bases). V was shortened by 2 bases and J by 8 bases, with 15 bases between the two germline ends. The germline CDR1 and CDR2 sequences are LNHNV and YYDKDF (reference sequence). The CDR3 runs 14 residues. Here the CDR3 reads CATSRSGQSLGYTF. The CDR3 DNA sequence: TGTGCCACCAGCAGATCCGGACAGAGCCTGGGCTACACCTTC. The variable domain in full, with the rest retrieved from reference TRBV15 and TRBJ1-2, is DAMVIQNPRYQVTQFGKPVTLSCSQTLNHNVMYWYQQKSSQAPKLLFHYYDKDFNNEADTPDNFQSRRPNTSFCFLDIRSPGLGDTAMYLCATSRSGQSLGYTFGSGTRLTVV.

The V call is TRBV4-3, the J call TRBJ1-2; possibly TRBD1 for D (5 bases). Trimming shortened V by 0 bases and J by 5 bases, and 13 bases separated the two germline ends. The CDR3 contains 15 residues. CDR1 LGHNA and CDR2 YSLEER come from the germline V gene. CDR3 coding DNA: TGCGCCAGCAGCCAAGATCGCGGGGGTTGGTATGGCTACACCTTC. Translated: CASSQDRGGWYGYTF.

In its sample, this clone was seen a few times. The same CDR3 also results from other DNA sequences found in this sample. V usage is TRBV5-1 and J usage is TRBJ2-7; 7 positions agree with TRBD2. Germline CDR1 reads SGHRS; CDR2 reads YFSETQ. The CDR3 runs 15 residues. V trimming: 0 bases; J trimming: 1 base; junction bases outside the gene matches: 4. CDR3 DNA sequence: TGCGCCAGCAGCTTGGGCCTAGCGGAATCCTACGAGCAGTACTTC. Translation gives CASSLGLAESYEQYF.

This clone was seen a handful of times. The CDR3 sequence is CASSLRAGTGNTIYF. CDR3 DNA: TGCGCCAGCAGCTTGCGTGCAGGGACTGGAAACACCATATATTTT. The chain couples TRBV5-1 to TRBJ1-3; TRBD1 is a possible D gene (5 bases). The CDR3 is 15 residues long. Between the trimmed V and J ends, which lost 1 base and 2 bases, there was a span of 10 bases. Germline V gene lookup returns CDR1 SGHRS and CDR2 YFSETQ.

The genes are TRBV20-1 and TRBJ2-5, with 7 bases lining up with TRBD2. The junction had 9 bases not matched to a gene; V was cut back by 3 bases and J by 5 bases. This CDR3 has 14 amino acids. Germline CDR1 reads DFQATT; CDR2 reads SNEGSKA (reference sequence). CDR3 sequence: CSASAGGREETQYF. For the CDR3, the DNA is TGCAGTGCTAGTGCGGGCGGGAGAGAGGAGACCCAGTACTTC.

The chain joins TRBV7-9 to TRBJ2-1, with D tentatively TRBD1 (6 bases). This CDR3 is built from 15 residues. Between the trimmed V and J ends, which lost 4 bases and 4 bases, there was a span of 14 bases. The V gene's germline CDR1 is SEHNR and CDR2 FQNEAQ (reference sequence). The CDR3 DNA reads TGTGCCAGCAGCTCTTGGACAGAGGGATACAATGAGCAGTTCTTC. This gives the protein CASSSWTEGYNEQFF.

CDR3 sequence: CASSRGQGRNEQYF. CDR3 in DNA: TGTGCCAGCAGCCGAGGACAGGGGAGGAACGAGCAGTACTTC. The chain employs TRBV11-2 and TRBJ2-7; the match to TRBD1 covers 9 bases. Germline values: CDR1 SGHAT, CDR2 FQNNGV. V lost 5 bases to trimming and J lost 5 bases; unmatched junction nucleotides: 7. The length of the CDR3 is 14 residues.

The CDR3 sequence is CASSLAGTGTFF. As DNA, the CDR3 is TGCGCCAGCAGCTTGGCAGGGACAGGAACTTTCTTT. The V call is TRBV5-1, the J call TRBJ1-1; 8 nucleotides agree with TRBD1. CDR1 and CDR2 (germline): SGHRS, YFSETQ. The CDR3 runs 12 residues. With 0 bases clipped from V and 12 bases from J, the junction kept 4 bases outside the gene matches.

In its sample, this clone was seen a few times. The chain employs TRBV19 and TRBJ1-3, with D possibly TRBD1 on 5 matching bases. The V gene lost 7 bases and the J gene lost 0 bases, with 16 bases spanning the gap. From germline, CDR1 is LNHDA and CDR2 SQIVND (reference sequence). The length of the CDR3 is 16 residues. CDR3 sequence: CASTYRRGSSGNTIYF. The DNA of the CDR3 is TGTGCCAGTACCTATCGGCGGGGGAGCTCTGGAAACACCATATATTTT.

V usage is TRBV5-4 and J usage is TRBJ1-2, with a tentative D call TRBD1 (5 bases). The CDR3 has 14 residues. Germline-derived CDR1 and CDR2 are SGHNT and YYREEE (reference sequence). The V end lost 4 bases, the J end lost 2 bases, and 12 bases lay between the germline ends. Written as DNA, the CDR3 is TGTGCCAGCAGCCAATGGGGCAGGAACTATGGCTACACCTTC. It translates to CASSQWGRNYGYTF.

The CDR3 here is CASAFGQRPPYEQYF. Here the CDR3 DNA reads TGTGCCAGCGCTTTTGGACAGAGACCTCCCTACGAGCAGTACTTC. The chain uses TRBV2 and TRBJ2-7; D may be TRBD1 (6 bases). The length of the CDR3 is 15 residues. Between the trimmed V and J ends, which lost 8 bases and 2 bases, there was a span of 19 bases. Germline V gives CDR1 SNHLY, CDR2 FYNNEI.

The genes are TRBV10-3 and TRBJ2-3; no reliable D call. The germline V gene encodes CDR1 ENHRY and CDR2 SYGVKD. V dropped 2 bases and J dropped 0 bases, with 9 bases sitting between them. The CDR3 runs 15 residues. CDR3 residues: CAISETTYSTDTQYF. The CDR3, as DNA: TGTGCCATCAGTGAGACTACGTATAGCACAGATACGCAGTATTTT.

This rearrangement joins TRBV19 to TRBJ1-2; TRBD1 is a possible D gene (5 bases). This CDR3 is built from 13 residues. CDR1 and CDR2 (germline): LNHDA, SQIVND (reference sequence). V shed 2 bases and J shed 3 bases, with 7 bases lying between them. The DNA for the CDR3 is TGTGCCAGTAGTATACAGGGTGACTATGGCTACACCTTC. Its translation is CASSIQGDYGYTF. The full variable domain, in which reference TRBV19 and TRBJ1-2 provide the parts outside the CDR3, is DGGITQSPKYLFRKEGQNVTLSCEQNLNHDAMYWYRQDPGQGLRLIYYSQIVNDFQKGDIAEGYSVSREKKESFPLTVTSAQKNPTAFYLCASSIQGDYGYTFGSGTRLTVV.

This clone was picked up one time. The J gene is TRBJ2-7, the V gene TRBV10-3; perhaps TRBD2 as D (5 bases). The CDR3 is made up of 14 amino acids. Germline CDR1 is ENHRY and CDR2 is SYGVKD. Trimming shortened V by 4 bases and J by 3 bases, and 13 bases separated the two germline ends. The CDR3 reads CAISVNGGGYEQYF. The CDR3 DNA reads TGTGCCATCAGTGTAAATGGAGGAGGCTACGAGCAGTACTTC.

This clone has just a few counts. The genes are TRBV19 and TRBJ2-7, with D perhaps matching TRBD2 (6 bases). CDR3 length equals 14 residues. V was shortened by 7 bases and J by 2 bases, with 15 bases between the two germline ends. From germline, CDR1 is LNHDA and CDR2 SQIVND (reference sequence). The CDR3 region is CASTPRGKTYEQYF. The CDR3 bases are TGTGCCAGTACCCCTCGGGGGAAAACCTACGAGCAGTACTTC.

J is TRBJ1-5 and V is TRBV10-2; possible D gene TRBD1, 5 bases. V lost 3 bases and J 5 bases, leaving 11 bases between the germline ends. The germline gives CDR1 WSHSY, CDR2 SAAADI. This CDR3 is 14 amino acids long. CDR3 sequence (DNA): TGCGCCAGCAGTGACAGGGTGGGCGATCAGCCCCAGCATTTT. Translating it yields CASSDRVGDQPQHF.